This entry lists 10 T cell receptor beta chains sequenced from one sample in a study of blood T cells in healthy people across ages (dated by TCRdb to the mid-2010s). Preparation of the library involved 5' RACE. Sequencing was performed on an Illumina HiSeq 2500. A second PCR of 7 to 11 cycles was performed with a sample-barcoded 5' primer and a J-beta primer mix. TCRdb reran the public reads through fastp at Q25 and MiXCR, keeping productive beta chains. Rows matching on CDR3 protein sequence are summarized as one entry with the most common DNA and genes. For this sample the table gives about 680,000 distinct CDR3 sequences, of which roughly 50% were detected only once. Of the sample, around 32% is held by the ten largest clones. Material: blood. The receptors shown here come from a woman in her fifties or sixties in good health.

This clonotype occurred many times. The rearrangement uses TRBV29-1 and TRBJ2-7; possible D gene TRBD2, 6 bases. This CDR3 has 14 amino acids. Per the germline V gene, CDR1 is SQVTM and CDR2 is ANQGSEA. V lost 5 bases and J 4 bases, leaving 18 bases between the germline ends. Here the CDR3 DNA reads TGCAGCGTTCGGAAGCCCGGGACTCTTTACGAGCAGTACTTC. As protein: CSVRKPGTLYEQYF.

Concerning this clonotype itself: This may be a read error, as it is one base from a much larger clone. V usage is TRBV20-1 and J usage is TRBJ2-7, with D unclear. The V gene's germline CDR1 is DFQATT and CDR2 SNEGSKA (reference sequence). The CDR3 is 14 residues long. The CDR3, as DNA: TGCGGTGCTGCCAACTCGGACGGTACCTACGAGCAGTACTTC. Translating it yields CGAANSDGTYEQYF.

This rearrangement joins TRBV20-1 to TRBJ1-2; unclear D gene. Germline CDR1 DFQATT, CDR2 SNEGSKA (reference sequence). Between the trimmed V and J ends, which lost 8 bases and 4 bases, there was a span of 14 bases. CDR3 length: 12 amino acids. DNA for the CDR3: TGCAGTACCCCCTCTTTTGGCTATGGCTACACCTTC. Translating it yields CSTPSFGYGYTF.

The chain couples TRBV20-1 to TRBJ2-5, with 7 bases lining up with TRBD2. The last part of the DNA fits TRBJ2-7 better; the J call may be wrong. The CDR3 totals 14 residues. The V gene's germline CDR1 is DFQATT and CDR2 SNEGSKA (reference sequence). CDR3 DNA sequence: TGCAGTGCTAGGGCTAGCGGACTATTCTACGAGCAGTACTTC. Its protein product is CSARASGLFYEQYF.

The genes are TRBV27 and TRBJ1-2, with 8 bases lining up with TRBD1. The CDR3 is 17 amino acids. J was trimmed by 4 bases and V by 4 bases; bases with no gene match: 14. CDR1 is MNHEY and CDR2 is SMNVEV in the germline V gene (reference sequence). CDR3 DNA: TGTGCCAGCAGTTCCAACCACGACAGGGGTGTCATCTATGGCTACACCTTC. The encoded protein is CASSSNHDRGVIYGYTF.

The DNA for the CDR3 is TGTGCCAGCAGTGATGGGGGTTTAATGAACACTGAAGCTTTCTTT. Its protein product is CASSDGGLMNTEAFF. The rearrangement joins TRBV2 to TRBJ1-1; possibly TRBD1 for D (5 bases). This CDR3 has 15 amino acids. The germline V and J ends were trimmed by 3 bases and 0 bases, with 11 bases remaining between them. Germline assignment: CDR1 SNHLY and CDR2 FYNNEI.

The genes are TRBV20-1 and TRBJ1-1; 7 bases match TRBD1. The CDR3 totals 13 residues. The V segment lost 5 bases and the J segment 1 base; nucleotides outside the gene matches: 4. Looked up from germline, CDR1 is DFQATT and CDR2 is SNEGSKA (reference sequence). The CDR3 nucleotides read TGCAGTGCTCGTCGGACAGGGAACACTGAAGCTTTCTTT. Translating gives CSARRTGNTEAFF.

This clonotype was seen ten or more times. A much bigger clone sits one base away, suggesting this may be a read error. This chain connects TRBV7-2 to TRBJ2-5, with TRBD2 identical over 11 bases. The trim removed 5 bases at V and 12 bases at J, leaving 8 bases unmatched. The CDR3 is made up of 13 amino acids. The germline gives CDR1 SGHTA, CDR2 FQGNSA. CDR3 DNA: TGTGCCAGCAGCCCATTGATAGCGGGAGGGGAGTACTTC. Its translation is CASSPLIAGGEYF.

There are a few counts of this clonotype. This rearrangement joins TRBV29-1 to TRBJ2-1, with TRBD2 identical over 8 bases. Germline V gene lookup returns CDR1 SQVTM and CDR2 ANQGSEA. The ends lost 0 bases at V and 2 bases at J; junction bases unmatched: 15. The CDR3 runs to 19 residues. CDR3 bases: TGCAGCGTTGAAGATTGGGCCCGGGGGGGGGCGTTTACCTACAATGAGCAGTTCTTC. Amino acid sequence: CSVEDWARGGAFTYNEQFF.

CDR3 bases: TGCAGTGCGAGGACTAGCGGGAGGCCTGAGCAGTTCTTC. This codes for CSARTSGRPEQFF. This chain joins TRBV20-1 and TRBJ2-1; 14 bases fit TRBD2. V shed 6 bases and J 9 bases; nucleotides not matched to a gene: 4. The CDR3 is 13 residues long. CDR1 and CDR2 from the germline V gene are DFQATT and SNEGSKA (reference sequence).